A selection of T cell receptor beta chains follows, all from one sample in a study of blood T cell repertoires in COVID-19. The table came from immunoSEQ multiplex PCR; TCRdb's copy has only in-frame clones and leaves some out. Of about 95,000 clones listed, approximately 80% are singletons. Sequences were obtained from peripheral blood. The receptors were gathered from a human donor in a cohort sampled during active COVID-19. Each CDR3 is given with its conserved first and last residue. Fields, in order: clone size, J gene, D gene, V gene, CDR3 DNA, CDR3 protein. A D gene is named only where the DNA matches it firmly. Only some rows state a clone size, as once, few, many or a class for expanded clones.

clone size: .; J gene: TRBJ2-6; D gene: .; V gene: TRBV14; CDR3 DNA: TGTGCCAGCAGCTATACAGGGTCTGGGGCCAACGTCCTGACTTTC; CDR3 protein: CASSYTGSGANVLTF
clone size: .; J gene: TRBJ1-2; D gene: .; V gene: TRBV7-3; CDR3 DNA: TGTGCCAGCAGCTTAAACAGGGTGGGCTATGGCTACACCTTC; CDR3 protein: CASSLNRVGYGYTF
clone size: .; J gene: TRBJ2-5; D gene: TRBD2; V gene: TRBV2; CDR3 DNA: TGTGCCAGCAGTGGCGCTGGACTAGCGGGGGGACGAATCCAAGAGACCCAGTACTTC; CDR3 protein: CASSGAGLAGGRIQETQYF
clone size: .; J gene: TRBJ1-2; D gene: .; V gene: TRBV18; CDR3 DNA: TGTGCCAGCTCACCACCGGCAGGTATCTTCTATGGCTACACCTTC; CDR3 protein: CASSPPAGIFYGYTF
clone size: .; J gene: TRBJ1-5; D gene: TRBD1; V gene: TRBV2; CDR3 DNA: TGTGCCAGCAGTGAAAGGGGACAGTTGAGGGACAATCAGCCCCAGCATTTT; CDR3 protein: CASSERGQLRDNQPQHF
clone size: once; J gene: TRBJ2-7; D gene: .; V gene: TRBV2; CDR3 DNA: TGTGCCAGCAGTGTGTTATACGAGCAGTACTTC; CDR3 protein: CASSVLYEQYF
clone size: .; J gene: TRBJ1-5; D gene: .; V gene: TRBV4-2; CDR3 DNA: TGTGCCAGCAGCCAAGATCTGTCACGGCAGCCCCAGCATTTT; CDR3 protein: CASSQDLSRQPQHF
clone size: .; J gene: TRBJ1-5; D gene: TRBD1; V gene: TRBV6-2/TRBV6-3; CDR3 DNA: TGTGCCAGCAGTTACGGGCAGGGGGCATTCTTACCGATAAATTCAAATCAGCCCCAGCATTTT; CDR3 protein: CASSYGQGAFLPINSNQPQHF
clone size: once; J gene: TRBJ2-5; D gene: TRBD2; V gene: TRBV5-4; CDR3 DNA: TGTGCCAGCAGCTTGTTCGGAGTAGCGGGAGTGGAGACCCAGTACTTC; CDR3 protein: CASSLFGVAGVETQYF
clone size: few; J gene: TRBJ1-2; D gene: TRBD1; V gene: TRBV19; CDR3 DNA: TGTGCCAGTAGGACCGGGACAGGGAACTATGGCTACACCTTC; CDR3 protein: CASRTGTGNYGYTF
clone size: few; J gene: TRBJ2-7; D gene: .; V gene: TRBV3-1/TRBV3-2; CDR3 DNA: TGTGCCAGCAGCCTACAACTAGGAACGGGGGAGCAGTACTTC; CDR3 protein: CASSLQLGTGEQYF
clone size: .; J gene: TRBJ1-2; D gene: .; V gene: TRBV5-8; CDR3 DNA: TGTGCCAGCAGCTATCAACAGGGTGTGCGTGGCTACACCTTC; CDR3 protein: CASSYQQGVRGYTF
clone size: .; J gene: TRBJ1-2; D gene: .; V gene: TRBV9; CDR3 DNA: TGTGCCAGCAGCCCACAGCGGCCGGGAGGAAACTATGGCTACACCTTC; CDR3 protein: CASSPQRPGGNYGYTF
clone size: .; J gene: TRBJ1-1; D gene: TRBD1; V gene: TRBV14; CDR3 DNA: TGTGCCAGCAGCCAAGATCCGCGTCAGGGGGCTTTCGGGAACACTGAAGCTTTCTTT; CDR3 protein: CASSQDPRQGAFGNTEAFF
clone size: .; J gene: TRBJ1-1; D gene: TRBD1; V gene: TRBV19; CDR3 DNA: TGTGCCAGTAGTATAGAGGCGGACAGGGAGTGGACTGAAGCTTTCTTT; CDR3 protein: CASSIEADREWTEAFF
clone size: .; J gene: TRBJ2-2; D gene: .; V gene: TRBV19; CDR3 DNA: TGTGCCAGTAGTACTGGGGGCACATACACCGGGGAGCTGTTTTTT; CDR3 protein: CASSTGGTYTGELFF
clone size: .; J gene: TRBJ2-7; D gene: .; V gene: TRBV7-2; CDR3 DNA: TGTGCCAGCAGCGGACAGTTGTACTCCTACGAGCAGTACTTC; CDR3 protein: CASSGQLYSYEQYF
clone size: .; J gene: TRBJ2-3; D gene: TRBD2; V gene: TRBV7-2; CDR3 DNA: TGTGCCAGCAGCTCTAGTTCTAGCGGGGGGGCCCTGTATTTT; CDR3 protein: CASSSSSSGGALYF
clone size: .; J gene: TRBJ2-1; D gene: TRBD2; V gene: TRBV28; CDR3 DNA: TGTGCCAGCAGACAAACCGGGACTAGCGGGAGGAGTGAGCAGTTCTTC; CDR3 protein: CASRQTGTSGRSEQFF
clone size: .; J gene: TRBJ1-2; D gene: .; V gene: TRBV5-8; CDR3 DNA: TGTGCCAGCAGCTTGGCGGGGAACATCTATGGCTACACCTTC; CDR3 protein: CASSLAGNIYGYTF
clone size: .; J gene: TRBJ2-7; D gene: TRBD1; V gene: TRBV6-5; CDR3 DNA: TGTGCCAGCAGAACCTCCGGGACAGGGGCTCTCGAGCAGTACTTC; CDR3 protein: CASRTSGTGALEQYF
clone size: .; J gene: TRBJ1-1; D gene: .; V gene: TRBV5-5; CDR3 DNA: TGTGCCAGCAGCTTGCGACCAGGGAGGGACACTGAAGCTTTCTTT; CDR3 protein: CASSLRPGRDTEAFF
clone size: .; J gene: TRBJ2-1; D gene: .; V gene: TRBV3-1/TRBV3-2; CDR3 DNA: TGTGCCAGCAGTTTGACCGAGACTAATGAGCAGTTCTTC; CDR3 protein: CASSLTETNEQFF
clone size: few; J gene: TRBJ1-2; D gene: .; V gene: TRBV15; CDR3 DNA: TGTGCCACCAGCAATATTAACTATGGCTACACCTTC; CDR3 protein: CATSNINYGYTF
clone size: .; J gene: TRBJ2-2; D gene: TRBD2; V gene: TRBV13; CDR3 DNA: TGTGCCAGCAGCCCCGGTAGCGGGGGGGCCCCCGGGGAGCTGTTTTTT; CDR3 protein: CASSPGSGGAPGELFF
clone size: .; J gene: TRBJ2-3; D gene: TRBD2; V gene: TRBV11-2; CDR3 DNA: TGTGCCAGCAGCAGATCTAGCGGCTTCACAGATACGCAGTATTTT; CDR3 protein: CASSRSSGFTDTQYF
clone size: .; J gene: TRBJ2-6; D gene: TRBD2; V gene: TRBV5-1; CDR3 DNA: TGCGCCAGCAGCTTGCGGGGGGGCGCTGGGGCCAACGTCCTGACTTTC; CDR3 protein: CASSLRGGAGANVLTF